This TCR beta chain was observed in a study of blood T cell repertoires in COVID-19. Original handling: Amplification of reference gene primers provided the estimated nucleated cell counts. The repertoire was sequenced with immunoSEQ multiplex PCR; TCRdb's copy has only in-frame clones and lacks some. From that table come the V and J calls and clone size; the DNA was used to work out D and trimming. The repertoire includes roughly 350,000 clones, around 87% of them detected once, and roughly 6% sits in the top ten. From germline, CDR1 is LNHDA and CDR2 SQIVND (reference sequence). With V trimmed by 0 bases and J by 9 bases, 8 bases remained unmatched. The CDR3 is 15 residues long.

The receptor was derived from a woman aged 45-65 years with COVID-19, enrolled during active disease. Sequenced: peripheral blood. The chain carries TRBV19 and TRBJ2-1, with 7 bases matching TRBD2. The CDR3 region is CASSIEGLTGGEQFF. CDR3 DNA: TGTGCCAGTAGTATAGAGGGACTAACGGGTGGTGAGCAGTTCTTC. Full variable domain (remainder filled in from reference TRBV19 and TRBJ2-1): DGGITQSPKYLFRKEGQNVTLSCEQNLNHDAMYWYRQDPGQGLRLIYYSQIVNDFQKGDIAEGYSVSREKKESFPLTVTSAQKNPTAFYLCASSIEGLTGGEQFFGPGTRLTVL.